Listed here is a single T cell receptor beta chain. This entry belongs to a study of blood T cell repertoires in COVID-19. Study overall: Acute and convalescent COVID-19 samples came from the United States, Italy and Spain.

This CDR3 region has 14 residues. V was trimmed by 6 bases and J by 7 bases, leaving 15 bases between them. Germline CDR1 and CDR2: SNHLY and FYNNEI. The protocol was immunoSEQ multiplex PCR, while the TCRdb copy is restricted to in-frame clones and leaves out a portion. The sample lists about 110,000 clones, 88% seen once, with 2.4% in the top ten. Sequences were obtained from peripheral blood. The J gene is TRBJ1-4, the V gene TRBV2; tentative D call: TRBD1 (5 bases). The TCR comes from a human donor in a cohort sampled during active COVID-19. The CDR3 DNA is TGTGCCAGCAGCGAGCGGGGGATAAGTGAAAAACTGTTTTTT. This gives the protein CASSERGISEKLFF.